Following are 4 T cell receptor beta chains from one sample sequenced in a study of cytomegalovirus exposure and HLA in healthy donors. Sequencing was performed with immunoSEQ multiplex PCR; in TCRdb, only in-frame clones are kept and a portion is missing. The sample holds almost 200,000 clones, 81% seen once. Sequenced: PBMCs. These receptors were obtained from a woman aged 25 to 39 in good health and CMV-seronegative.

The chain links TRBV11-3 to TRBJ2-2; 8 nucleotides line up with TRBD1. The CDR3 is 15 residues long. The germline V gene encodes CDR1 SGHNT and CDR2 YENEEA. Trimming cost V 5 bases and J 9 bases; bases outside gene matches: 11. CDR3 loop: CASSPGQGRIRELFF. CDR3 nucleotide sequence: TGTGCCAGCAGCCCAGGACAGGGCCGAATTAGGGAGCTGTTTTTT. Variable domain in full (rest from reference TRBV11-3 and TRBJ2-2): EAGVVQSPRYKIIEKKQPVAFWCNPISGHNTLYWYLQNLGQGPELLIRYENEEAVDDSQLPKDRFSAERLKGVDSTLKIQPAELGDSAVYLCASSPGQGRIRELFFGEGSRLTVL.

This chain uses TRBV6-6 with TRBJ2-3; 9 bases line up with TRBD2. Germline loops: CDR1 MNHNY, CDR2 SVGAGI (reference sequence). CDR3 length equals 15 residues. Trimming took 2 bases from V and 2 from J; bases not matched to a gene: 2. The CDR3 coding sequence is TGTGCCAGCAGTTACCTAGCGGGGACCACAGATACGCAGTATTTT. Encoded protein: CASSYLAGTTDTQYF.

DNA for the CDR3: TGTGCCAGCAGGACGGACAGGGTCCAGGAAAAACTGTTTTTT. This translates into CASRTDRVQEKLFF. The genes are TRBV6-1 and TRBJ1-4, with TRBD1 matching over 8 bases. The CDR3 is 14 residues long. V lost 6 bases, J lost 8 bases, and 8 bases stayed unmatched. In germline, CDR1 is MNHNS, CDR2 SASEGT.

In nucleotides, the CDR3 is TGTGCCAGCAGCCAAGCTTCCCCGGACAGGGACCCCTACGAGCAGTACTTC. Translating it yields CASSQASPDRDPYEQYF. The chain employs TRBV4-2 and TRBJ2-7; 8 bases are a match to TRBD1. CDR1 is LGHNA and CDR2 is YNFKEQ in the germline V gene. Trimming took 1 base from V and 2 from J; bases not matched to a gene: 10. CDR3 length: 17 amino acids.